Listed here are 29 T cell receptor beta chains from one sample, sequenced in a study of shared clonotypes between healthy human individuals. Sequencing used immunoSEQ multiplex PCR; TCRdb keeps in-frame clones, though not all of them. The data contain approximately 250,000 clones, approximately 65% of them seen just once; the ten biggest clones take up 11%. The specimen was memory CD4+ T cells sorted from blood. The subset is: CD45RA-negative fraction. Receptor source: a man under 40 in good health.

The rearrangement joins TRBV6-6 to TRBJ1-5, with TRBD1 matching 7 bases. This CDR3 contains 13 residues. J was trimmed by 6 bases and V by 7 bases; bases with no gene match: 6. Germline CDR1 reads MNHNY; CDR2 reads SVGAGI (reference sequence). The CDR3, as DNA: TGTGCCAGCACTCGGGACAGCCCTCAGCCCCAGCATTTT. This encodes CASTRDSPQPQHF.

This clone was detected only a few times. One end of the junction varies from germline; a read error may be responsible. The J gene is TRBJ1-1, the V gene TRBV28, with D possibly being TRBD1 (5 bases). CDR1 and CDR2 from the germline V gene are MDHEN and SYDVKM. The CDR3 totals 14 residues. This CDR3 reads CASSFSGAGTPVDF. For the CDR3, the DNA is TGTGCCAGCAGTTTCTCCGGGGCCGGGACCCCAGTTGACTTT. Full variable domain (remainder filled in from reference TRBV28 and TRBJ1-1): DVKVTQSSRYLVKRTGEKVFLECVQDMDHENMFWYRQDPGLGLRLIYFSYDVKMKEKGDIPEGYSVSREKKERFSLILESASTNQTSMYLCASSFSGAGTPVDFGQGTRLTVV.

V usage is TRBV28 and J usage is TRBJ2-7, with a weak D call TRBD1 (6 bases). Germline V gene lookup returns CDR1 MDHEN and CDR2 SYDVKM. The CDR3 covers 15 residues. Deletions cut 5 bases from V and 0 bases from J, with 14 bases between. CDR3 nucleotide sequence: TGTGCCAGCAGTCCTGGGACACCGGGCTCCTACGAGCAGTACTTC. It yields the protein CASSPGTPGSYEQYF.

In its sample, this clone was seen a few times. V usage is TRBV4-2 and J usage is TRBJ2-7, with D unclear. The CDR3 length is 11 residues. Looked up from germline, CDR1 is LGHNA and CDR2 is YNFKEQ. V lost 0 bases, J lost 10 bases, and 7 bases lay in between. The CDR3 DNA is TGTGCCAGCAGCCAAGATCTGGAACAGTACTTC. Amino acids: CASSQDLEQYF.

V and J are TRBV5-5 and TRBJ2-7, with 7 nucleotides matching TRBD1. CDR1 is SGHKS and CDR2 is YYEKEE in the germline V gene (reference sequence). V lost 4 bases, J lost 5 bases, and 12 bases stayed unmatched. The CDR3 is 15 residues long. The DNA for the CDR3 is TGTGCCAGCAGCCAAGGACAGGCGGGTTCCCACGAGCAGTACTTC. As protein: CASSQGQAGSHEQYF.

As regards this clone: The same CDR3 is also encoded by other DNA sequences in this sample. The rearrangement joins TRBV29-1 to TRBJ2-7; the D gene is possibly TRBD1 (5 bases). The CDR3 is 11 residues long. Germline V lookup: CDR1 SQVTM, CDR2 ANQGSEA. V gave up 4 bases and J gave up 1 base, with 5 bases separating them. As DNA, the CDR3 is TGCAGCGTTGGACAGTCCTACGAGCAGTACTTC. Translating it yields CSVGQSYEQYF.

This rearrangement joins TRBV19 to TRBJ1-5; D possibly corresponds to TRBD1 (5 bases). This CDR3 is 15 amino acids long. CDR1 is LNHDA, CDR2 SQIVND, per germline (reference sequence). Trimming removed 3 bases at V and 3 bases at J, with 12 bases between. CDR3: CASSITSGHNQPQHF. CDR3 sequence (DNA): TGTGCCAGTAGTATCACTTCGGGGCACAATCAGCCCCAGCATTTT.

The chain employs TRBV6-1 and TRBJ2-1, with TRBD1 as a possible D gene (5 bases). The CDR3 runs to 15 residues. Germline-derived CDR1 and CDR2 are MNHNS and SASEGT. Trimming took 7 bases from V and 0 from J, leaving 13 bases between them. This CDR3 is CASILRQSSYNEQFF. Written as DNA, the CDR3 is TGTGCCAGCATCCTGAGACAGAGCTCCTACAATGAGCAGTTCTTC.

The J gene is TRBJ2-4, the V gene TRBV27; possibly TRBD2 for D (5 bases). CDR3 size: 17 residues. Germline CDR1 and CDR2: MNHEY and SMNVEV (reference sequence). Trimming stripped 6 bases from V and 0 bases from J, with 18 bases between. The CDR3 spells CASSRKGSGLAKNIQYF. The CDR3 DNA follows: TGTGCCAGCAGCCGAAAGGGCTCAGGACTAGCCAAAAACATTCAGTACTTC.

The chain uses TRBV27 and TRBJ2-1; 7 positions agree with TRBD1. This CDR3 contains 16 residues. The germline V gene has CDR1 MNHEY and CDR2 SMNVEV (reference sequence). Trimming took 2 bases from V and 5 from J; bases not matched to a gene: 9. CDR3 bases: TGTGCCAGCAGTTTACGCCAGACAGGGAAGAACAATGAGCAGTTCTTC. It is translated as CASSLRQTGKNNEQFF.

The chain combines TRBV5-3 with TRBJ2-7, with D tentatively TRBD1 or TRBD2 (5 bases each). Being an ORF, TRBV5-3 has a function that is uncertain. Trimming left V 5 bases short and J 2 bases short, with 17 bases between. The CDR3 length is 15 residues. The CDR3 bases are TGTGCCAGAAGGAGGGGCCGGCAGCTTGCCTACGAGCAGTACTTC. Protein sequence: CARRRGRQLAYEQYF.

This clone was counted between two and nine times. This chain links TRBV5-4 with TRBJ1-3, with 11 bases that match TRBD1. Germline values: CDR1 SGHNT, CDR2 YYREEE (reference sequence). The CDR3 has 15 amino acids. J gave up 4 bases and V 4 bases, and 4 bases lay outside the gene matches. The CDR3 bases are TGTGCCAGCAGCAGAGGGACAGGGGGAGGAAACACCATATATTTT. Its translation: CASSRGTGGGNTIYF.

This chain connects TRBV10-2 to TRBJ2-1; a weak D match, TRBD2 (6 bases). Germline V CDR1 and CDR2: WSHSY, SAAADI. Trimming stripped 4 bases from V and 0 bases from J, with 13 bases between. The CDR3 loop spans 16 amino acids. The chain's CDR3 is CASSGLAESSYNEQFF. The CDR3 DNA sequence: TGCGCCAGCAGTGGGTTAGCGGAGAGCTCCTACAATGAGCAGTTCTTC.

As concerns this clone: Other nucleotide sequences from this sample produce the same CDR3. The CDR3 DNA is TGTGCCAGCAGCTTGTCGGGTGGGGAGACCCAGTACTTC. Its translation: CASSLSGGETQYF. The chain employs TRBV5-6 and TRBJ2-5; D is unclear. Deletions cut 1 base from V and 5 bases from J, with 9 bases between. Germline CDR1 reads SGHDT; CDR2 reads YYEEEE. This CDR3 region has 13 residues.

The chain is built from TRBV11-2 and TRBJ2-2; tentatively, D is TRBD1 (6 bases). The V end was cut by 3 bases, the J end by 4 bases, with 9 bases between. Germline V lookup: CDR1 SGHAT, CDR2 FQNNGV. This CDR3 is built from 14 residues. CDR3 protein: CASSLGHLTGELFF. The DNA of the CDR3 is TGTGCCAGCAGCTTGGGACATCTCACCGGGGAGCTGTTTTTT.

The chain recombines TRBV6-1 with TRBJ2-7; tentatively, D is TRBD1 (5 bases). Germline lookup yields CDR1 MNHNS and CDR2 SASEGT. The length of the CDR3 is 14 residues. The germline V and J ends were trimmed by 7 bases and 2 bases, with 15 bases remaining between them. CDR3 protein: CASKQGLGTYEQYF. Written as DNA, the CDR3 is TGTGCCAGCAAGCAGGGTTTAGGAACCTACGAGCAGTACTTC.

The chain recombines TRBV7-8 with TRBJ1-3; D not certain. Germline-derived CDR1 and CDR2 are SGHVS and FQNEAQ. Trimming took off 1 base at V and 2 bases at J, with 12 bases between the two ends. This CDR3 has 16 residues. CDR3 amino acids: CASSLGFGKTGNTIYF. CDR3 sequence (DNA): TGTGCCAGCAGCTTAGGATTCGGGAAGACTGGAAACACCATATATTTT.

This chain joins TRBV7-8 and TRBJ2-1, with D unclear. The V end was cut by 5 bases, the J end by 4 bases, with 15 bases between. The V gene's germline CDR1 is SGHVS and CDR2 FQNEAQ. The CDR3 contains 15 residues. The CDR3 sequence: CASSLVSGQYNEQFF. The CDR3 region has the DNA TGTGCCAGCAGCCTAGTTTCGGGTCAGTACAATGAGCAGTTCTTC.

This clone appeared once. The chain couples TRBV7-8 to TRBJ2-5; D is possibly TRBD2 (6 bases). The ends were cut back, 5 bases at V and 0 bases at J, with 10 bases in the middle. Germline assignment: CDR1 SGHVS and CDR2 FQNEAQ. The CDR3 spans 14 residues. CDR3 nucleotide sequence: TGTGCCAGCAGCCCGCGGGGATACCAAGAGACCCAGTACTTC. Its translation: CASSPRGYQETQYF. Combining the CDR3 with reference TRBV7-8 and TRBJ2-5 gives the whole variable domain GAGVSQSPRYKVAKRGQDVALRCDPISGHVSLFWYQQALGQGPEFLTYFQNEAQLDKSGLPSDRFFAERPEGSVSTLKIQRTQQEDSAVYLCASSPRGYQETQYFGPGTRLLVL.

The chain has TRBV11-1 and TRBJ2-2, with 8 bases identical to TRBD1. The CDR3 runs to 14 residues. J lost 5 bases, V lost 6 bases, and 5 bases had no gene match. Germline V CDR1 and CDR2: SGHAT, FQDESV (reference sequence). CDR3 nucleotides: TGTGCCAGCAGGCTCCGGACAGGGACCGGGGAGCTGTTTTTT. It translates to CASRLRTGTGELFF.

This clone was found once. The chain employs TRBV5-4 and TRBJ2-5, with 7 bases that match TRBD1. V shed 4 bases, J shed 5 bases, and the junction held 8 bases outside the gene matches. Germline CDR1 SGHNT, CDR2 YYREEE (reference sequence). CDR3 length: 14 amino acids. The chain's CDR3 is CASSPEGAGETQYF. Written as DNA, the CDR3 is TGTGCCAGCAGCCCCGAGGGGGCAGGGGAGACCCAGTACTTC.

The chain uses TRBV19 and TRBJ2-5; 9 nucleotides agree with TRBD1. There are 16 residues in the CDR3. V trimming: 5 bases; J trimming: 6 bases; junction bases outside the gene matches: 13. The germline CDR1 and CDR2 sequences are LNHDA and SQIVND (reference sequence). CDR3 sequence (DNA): TGTGCCAGTAGTGCCCGACAGGGGGTTGCGTCAAAGACCCAGTACTTC. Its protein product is CASSARQGVASKTQYF.

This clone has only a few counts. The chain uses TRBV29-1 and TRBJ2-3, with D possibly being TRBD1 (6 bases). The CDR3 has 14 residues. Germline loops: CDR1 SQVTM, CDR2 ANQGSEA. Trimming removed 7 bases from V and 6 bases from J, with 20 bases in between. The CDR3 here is CSAPRQESVDTQYF. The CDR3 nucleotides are TGCAGCGCACCTAGACAGGAATCAGTGGATACGCAGTATTTT.

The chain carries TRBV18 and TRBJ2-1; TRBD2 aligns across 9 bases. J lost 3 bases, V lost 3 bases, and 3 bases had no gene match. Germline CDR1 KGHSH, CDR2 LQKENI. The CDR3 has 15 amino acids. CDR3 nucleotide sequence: TGTGCCAGCTCACCCCCGACTAGCGGCTACAATGAGCAGTTCTTC. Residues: CASSPPTSGYNEQFF.

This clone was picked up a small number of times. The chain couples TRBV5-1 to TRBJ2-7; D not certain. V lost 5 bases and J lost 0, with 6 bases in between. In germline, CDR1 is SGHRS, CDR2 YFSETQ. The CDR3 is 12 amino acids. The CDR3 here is CASSPSSYEQYF. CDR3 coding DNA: TGCGCCAGCAGTCCAAGCTCCTACGAGCAGTACTTC.

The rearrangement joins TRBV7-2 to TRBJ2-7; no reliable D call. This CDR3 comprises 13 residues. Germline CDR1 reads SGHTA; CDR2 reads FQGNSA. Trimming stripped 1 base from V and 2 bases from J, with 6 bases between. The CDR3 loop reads CASSLDGTYEQYF. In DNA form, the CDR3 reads TGTGCCAGCAGCTTAGATGGAACCTACGAGCAGTACTTC.

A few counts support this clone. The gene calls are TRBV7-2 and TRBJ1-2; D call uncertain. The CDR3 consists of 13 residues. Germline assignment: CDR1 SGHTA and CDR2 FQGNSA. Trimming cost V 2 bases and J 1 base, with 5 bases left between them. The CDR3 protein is CASSLSSNYGYTF. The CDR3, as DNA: TGTGCCAGCAGCTTAAGTAGTAACTATGGCTACACCTTC.

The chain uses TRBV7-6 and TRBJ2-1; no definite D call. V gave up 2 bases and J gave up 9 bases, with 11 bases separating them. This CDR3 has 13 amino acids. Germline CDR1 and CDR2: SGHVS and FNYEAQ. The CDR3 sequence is CASSLRAGGEQFF. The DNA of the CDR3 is TGTGCCAGCAGCTTAAGGGCTGGCGGTGAGCAGTTCTTC.

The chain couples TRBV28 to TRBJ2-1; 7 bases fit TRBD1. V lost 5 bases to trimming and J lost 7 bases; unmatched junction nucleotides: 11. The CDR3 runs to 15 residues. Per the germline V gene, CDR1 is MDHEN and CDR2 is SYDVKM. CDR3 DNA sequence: TGTGCCAGCAGTCCGACGGGGACAGCCAAAAATGAGCAGTTCTTC. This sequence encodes CASSPTGTAKNEQFF.